A selection of T cell receptor beta chains follows, all from one sample in a study of T cell responses to AZD1222 COVID-19 vaccine. Here immunoSEQ multiplex PCR was the method, and the copy in TCRdb shows in-frame clones only, minus some. The table shows 80,000 to 100,000 clones, with about nine tenths occurring only once. The sample was peripheral blood, taken 28 days after the second AZD1222 dose. The receptors here all came from an adult who received the AZD1222 COVID-19 vaccine. CDR3s include the opening cysteine and the closing phenylalanine or tryptophan. Each record gives: V gene, clone size, J gene, D gene, CDR3 protein, CDR3 DNA. The D gene is left open where the match is weak. The size of a clone is reported for some rows only, either as once, few or many, or as a class for expanded clones.

v_call: TRBV5-6
clone_size: once
j_call: TRBJ2-5
d_call: NA
cdr3_aa: CASSLTPGTETQYF
cdr3_nt: TGTGCCAGCAGCTTGACACCAGGGACAGAGACCCAGTACTTC

v_call: TRBV6-5
clone_size: NA
j_call: TRBJ1-2
d_call: TRBD1
cdr3_aa: CASRPDRVGGYTF
cdr3_nt: TGTGCCAGCAGACCCGACAGGGTCGGTGGCTACACCTTC

v_call: TRBV24-1
clone_size: NA
j_call: TRBJ2-7
d_call: TRBD2
cdr3_aa: CATSDRTSDSYEQYF
cdr3_nt: TGTGCCACCAGTGATAGGACTAGCGACTCCTACGAGCAGTACTTC

v_call: TRBV5-1
clone_size: NA
j_call: TRBJ2-1
d_call: NA
cdr3_aa: CASSTLDSQSSYNEQFF
cdr3_nt: TGCGCCAGCAGCACATTGGACAGCCAGAGCTCCTACAATGAGCAGTTCTTC

v_call: TRBV24-1
clone_size: NA
j_call: TRBJ2-1
d_call: TRBD2
cdr3_aa: CATSDPKGGLAGGSSYNEQFF
cdr3_nt: TGTGCCACCAGTGATCCGAAGGGGGGCTTAGCGGGAGGGAGCTCCTACAATGAGCAGTTCTTC

v_call: TRBV7-2
clone_size: NA
j_call: TRBJ2-7
d_call: NA
cdr3_aa: CASSRRGGYYEQYF
cdr3_nt: TGTGCCAGCAGTCGTAGGGGGGGCTACTACGAGCAGTACTTC

v_call: TRBV9
clone_size: NA
j_call: TRBJ2-1
d_call: NA
cdr3_aa: CASAPGLKYNEQFF
cdr3_nt: TGTGCCAGCGCCCCCGGTCTGAAGTACAATGAGCAGTTCTTC

v_call: TRBV5-1
clone_size: NA
j_call: TRBJ2-7
d_call: NA
cdr3_aa: CASSFSSYEQYF
cdr3_nt: TGCGCCAGCAGCTTTAGCTCCTACGAGCAGTACTTC

v_call: TRBV7-9
clone_size: NA
j_call: TRBJ2-1
d_call: NA
cdr3_aa: CASSLLGAFNEQFF
cdr3_nt: TGTGCCAGCAGCTTACTAGGGGCTTTCAATGAGCAGTTCTTC

v_call: TRBV28
clone_size: few
j_call: TRBJ2-7
d_call: NA
cdr3_aa: CASKRLRGVHEQYF
cdr3_nt: TGTGCCAGCAAACGGCTCAGGGGAGTCCACGAGCAGTACTTC

v_call: TRBV7-3
clone_size: NA
j_call: TRBJ2-3
d_call: TRBD1
cdr3_aa: CASSRPTTGEFSTDTQYF
cdr3_nt: TGTGCCAGCAGTCGGCCTACTACAGGGGAGTTTAGCACAGATACGCAGTATTTT

v_call: TRBV6-5
clone_size: few
j_call: TRBJ2-3
d_call: NA
cdr3_aa: CASREGRGADTQYF
cdr3_nt: TGTGCCAGCAGGGAGGGGCGCGGAGCAGATACGCAGTATTTT

v_call: TRBV6-5
clone_size: NA
j_call: TRBJ2-7
d_call: TRBD1
cdr3_aa: CASSMPRGPVGEQYF
cdr3_nt: TGTGCCAGCAGCATGCCGAGGGGGCCGGTAGGCGAGCAGTACTTC

v_call: TRBV7-9
clone_size: NA
j_call: TRBJ2-3
d_call: NA
cdr3_aa: CASSLSRASTDTQYF
cdr3_nt: TGTGCCAGCAGCTTAAGCAGGGCTAGCACAGATACGCAGTATTTT

v_call: TRBV9
clone_size: NA
j_call: TRBJ1-1
d_call: NA
cdr3_aa: CASSVQSNTEAFF
cdr3_nt: TGTGCCAGCAGCGTACAGTCGAACACTGAAGCTTTCTTT

v_call: TRBV7-3
clone_size: once
j_call: TRBJ2-5
d_call: TRBD2
cdr3_aa: CASSRGLGETQYF
cdr3_nt: TGTGCCAGCAGCCGTGGACTAGGAGAGACCCAGTACTTC

v_call: TRBV5-1
clone_size: NA
j_call: TRBJ2-2
d_call: TRBD2
cdr3_aa: CASSLVGLPSEELFF
cdr3_nt: TGCGCCAGCAGCTTGGTGGGACTACCGAGTGAGGAGCTGTTTTTT

v_call: TRBV3-1/TRBV3-2
clone_size: NA
j_call: TRBJ2-2
d_call: NA
cdr3_aa: CASIGARDTGELFF
cdr3_nt: TGTGCCAGCATAGGAGCAAGGGACACCGGGGAGCTGTTTTTT

v_call: TRBV4-1
clone_size: NA
j_call: TRBJ1-2
d_call: NA
cdr3_aa: CASSQELLGLSPAQTPGYTF
cdr3_nt: TGCGCCAGCAGCCAAGAATTATTGGGACTGTCGCCCGCACAAACACCGGGCTACACCTTC

v_call: TRBV3-1/TRBV3-2
clone_size: NA
j_call: TRBJ1-3
d_call: NA
cdr3_aa: CASRNRVYSGNTIYF
cdr3_nt: TGTGCCAGCAGAAACAGGGTATACTCTGGAAACACCATATATTTT

v_call: TRBV7-9
clone_size: NA
j_call: TRBJ2-1
d_call: TRBD2
cdr3_aa: CASSGSGRSYNEQFF
cdr3_nt: TGTGCCAGCAGCGGCAGCGGGAGATCCTACAATGAGCAGTTCTTC

v_call: TRBV11-3
clone_size: NA
j_call: TRBJ2-1
d_call: TRBD2
cdr3_aa: CASSPRTSGDSYNEQFF
cdr3_nt: TGTGCCAGCAGCCCGAGGACTAGCGGGGACTCCTACAATGAGCAGTTCTTC

v_call: TRBV27
clone_size: NA
j_call: TRBJ2-7
d_call: NA
cdr3_aa: CASSSGQSSSYEQYF
cdr3_nt: TGTGCCAGCAGTTCCGGACAGAGTAGCTCCTACGAGCAGTACTTC

v_call: TRBV2
clone_size: NA
j_call: TRBJ2-5
d_call: TRBD1
cdr3_aa: CASSATGGAGETQYF
cdr3_nt: TGTGCCAGCAGTGCGACAGGGGGCGCCGGGGAGACCCAGTACTTC

v_call: TRBV9
clone_size: NA
j_call: TRBJ1-1
d_call: NA
cdr3_aa: CASGSTVNTEAFF
cdr3_nt: TGTGCCAGCGGATCGACAGTGAACACTGAAGCTTTCTTT

v_call: TRBV7-3
clone_size: NA
j_call: TRBJ2-5
d_call: TRBD2
cdr3_aa: CASSLTSVAGGQETQYF
cdr3_nt: TGTGCCAGCAGCTTAACGTCTGTAGCGGGAGGGCAAGAGACCCAGTACTTC

v_call: TRBV15
clone_size: NA
j_call: TRBJ2-5
d_call: NA
cdr3_aa: CATSRTQETQYF
cdr3_nt: TGTGCCACCAGCAGAACCCAAGAGACCCAGTACTTC

v_call: TRBV11-2
clone_size: NA
j_call: TRBJ1-1
d_call: NA
cdr3_aa: CASSLAFRGSNTEAFF
cdr3_nt: TGTGCCAGCAGCTTAGCTTTCAGGGGTTCGAACACTGAAGCTTTCTTT

v_call: TRBV6-5
clone_size: NA
j_call: TRBJ1-2
d_call: TRBD1
cdr3_aa: CASSTPGTGGGYTF
cdr3_nt: TGTGCCAGCAGTACGCCCGGGACAGGGGGAGGCTACACCTTC

v_call: TRBV28
clone_size: once
j_call: TRBJ1-2
d_call: NA
cdr3_aa: CASSSQAFRANYGYTF
cdr3_nt: TGTGCCAGCAGTTCGCAGGCATTTCGAGCTAACTATGGCTACACCTTC

v_call: TRBV11-2
clone_size: NA
j_call: TRBJ1-2
d_call: NA
cdr3_aa: CASSLIQGGGLYGYTF
cdr3_nt: TGTGCCAGCAGCCTCATTCAGGGTGGGGGACTCTATGGCTACACCTTC

v_call: TRBV3-1/TRBV3-2
clone_size: NA
j_call: TRBJ1-6
d_call: NA
cdr3_aa: CASSLNSWSYNSPLHF
cdr3_nt: TGTGCCAGCAGTCTAAATAGCTGGTCCTATAATTCACCCCTCCACTTT

v_call: TRBV28
clone_size: NA
j_call: TRBJ1-4
d_call: NA
cdr3_aa: CASSPGVGAGKLFF
cdr3_nt: TGTGCCAGCAGCCCCGGGGTGGGGGCAGGAAAACTGTTTTTT

v_call: TRBV3-1/TRBV3-2
clone_size: few
j_call: TRBJ2-3
d_call: TRBD1
cdr3_aa: CASSQAAGTATDTQYF
cdr3_nt: TGTGCCAGCAGCCAAGCCGCCGGGACAGCTACAGATACGCAGTATTTT

v_call: TRBV4-1
clone_size: NA
j_call: TRBJ1-1
d_call: TRBD1
cdr3_aa: CASSQPQGAYTEAFF
cdr3_nt: TGCGCCAGCAGCCAACCGCAGGGGGCCTACACTGAAGCTTTCTTT

v_call: TRBV3-1/TRBV3-2
clone_size: NA
j_call: TRBJ2-3
d_call: TRBD2
cdr3_aa: CASSRLANTDTQYF
cdr3_nt: TGTGCCAGCAGCCGACTAGCGAACACAGATACGCAGTATTTT

v_call: TRBV5-1
clone_size: few
j_call: TRBJ2-1
d_call: TRBD2
cdr3_aa: CASSLGLAGGPSSEQFF
cdr3_nt: TGCGCCAGCAGCCTCGGACTAGCGGGAGGGCCGAGTAGTGAGCAGTTCTTC

v_call: TRBV14
clone_size: NA
j_call: TRBJ2-2
d_call: NA
cdr3_aa: CASSQDLGRTTGELFF
cdr3_nt: TGTGCCAGCAGCCAAGATCTGGGTCGTACGACCGGGGAGCTGTTTTTT

v_call: TRBV13
clone_size: few
j_call: TRBJ2-5
d_call: NA
cdr3_aa: CASSPTDATQYF
cdr3_nt: TGTGCCAGCAGCCCTACGGACGCGACCCAGTACTTC

v_call: TRBV7-2
clone_size: NA
j_call: TRBJ1-6
d_call: TRBD1
cdr3_aa: CASSLSPGQKNYSPLHF
cdr3_nt: TGTGCCAGCAGCTTATCCCCGGGACAGAAAAATTATTCACCCCTCCACTTT

v_call: TRBV5-6
clone_size: NA
j_call: TRBJ2-3
d_call: NA
cdr3_aa: CASSFGGRGSDTQYF
cdr3_nt: TGTGCCAGCAGCTTCGGAGGGAGAGGCTCAGATACGCAGTATTTT

v_call: TRBV2
clone_size: NA
j_call: TRBJ1-5
d_call: NA
cdr3_aa: CASSEEWQVNQPQHF
cdr3_nt: TGTGCCAGCAGTGAAGAGTGGCAGGTAAATCAGCCCCAGCATTTT

v_call: TRBV27
clone_size: NA
j_call: TRBJ2-7
d_call: TRBD1
cdr3_aa: CASSLGQGSYEQYF
cdr3_nt: TGTGCCAGCAGTTTAGGACAGGGGTCCTACGAGCAGTACTTC

v_call: TRBV7-3
clone_size: NA
j_call: TRBJ1-3
d_call: TRBD1
cdr3_aa: CASSPGQGDTIYF
cdr3_nt: TGTGCCAGCAGCCCAGGACAGGGGGACACCATATATTTT

v_call: TRBV27
clone_size: once
j_call: TRBJ1-5
d_call: TRBD1
cdr3_aa: CASRKEGQISNQPQHF
cdr3_nt: TGTGCCAGCAGAAAAGAGGGACAGATTAGCAATCAGCCCCAGCATTTT

v_call: TRBV27
clone_size: once
j_call: TRBJ2-6
d_call: NA
cdr3_aa: CASSLPTESSGANVLTF
cdr3_nt: TGTGCCAGCAGTCTCCCGACGGAGAGCTCTGGGGCCAACGTCCTGACTTTC

v_call: TRBV11-2
clone_size: NA
j_call: TRBJ1-5
d_call: NA
cdr3_aa: CASSPDNTYSNQPQHF
cdr3_nt: TGTGCCAGCAGCCCGGACAACACTTATAGCAATCAGCCCCAGCATTTT

v_call: TRBV5-4
clone_size: NA
j_call: TRBJ1-2
d_call: TRBD1
cdr3_aa: CASSPPGQTNYGYTF
cdr3_nt: TGTGCCAGCAGCCCCCCGGGACAGACTAACTATGGCTACACCTTC

v_call: TRBV30
clone_size: NA
j_call: TRBJ2-7
d_call: NA
cdr3_aa: CAWSVQPPRQYF
cdr3_nt: TGTGCCTGGAGTGTTCAACCGCCGAGGCAGTACTTC

v_call: TRBV11-2
clone_size: NA
j_call: TRBJ1-4
d_call: TRBD1
cdr3_aa: CASSLLRTGRATNEKLFF
cdr3_nt: TGTGCCAGCAGCTTACTAAGGACAGGGAGGGCAACTAATGAAAAACTGTTTTTT

v_call: TRBV7-2
clone_size: NA
j_call: TRBJ1-2
d_call: NA
cdr3_aa: CASSLEGRYGYTF
cdr3_nt: TGTGCCAGCAGCTTAGAGGGACGCTATGGCTACACCTTC

v_call: TRBV27
clone_size: once
j_call: TRBJ2-6
d_call: NA
cdr3_aa: CASSPWVSLNSGANVLTF
cdr3_nt: TGTGCCAGCAGTCCATGGGTCAGCCTGAACTCTGGGGCCAACGTCCTGACTTTC

v_call: TRBV19
clone_size: NA
j_call: TRBJ2-1
d_call: NA
cdr3_aa: CASSIGGDFNEQFF
cdr3_nt: TGTGCCAGTAGTATAGGCGGGGATTTCAATGAGCAGTTCTTC

v_call: TRBV6-2/TRBV6-3
clone_size: NA
j_call: TRBJ1-2
d_call: TRBD1
cdr3_aa: CASSPRQGRGSYGYTF
cdr3_nt: TGTGCCAGCAGTCCCCGACAGGGGCGAGGCAGCTATGGCTACACCTTC

v_call: TRBV7-9
clone_size: NA
j_call: TRBJ2-4
d_call: NA
cdr3_aa: CASSLGPGMGGNIQYF
cdr3_nt: TGTGCCAGCAGCTTAGGGCCAGGGATGGGTGGAAACATTCAGTACTTC